This TCR beta chain was retrieved from a study of blood T cell repertoires in COVID-19. Sequenced by immunoSEQ multiplex PCR; TCRdb stores in-frame clones only, minus some. The table shows some 190,000 clones, with around 88% occurring only once. The CDR3 has 14 residues. V lost 11 bases and J lost 4, with 20 bases in between. CDR1 SEHNR and CDR2 FQNEAQ come from the germline V gene (reference sequence). This chain uses TRBV7-9 with TRBJ2-5; D unresolved. The sequence derives from a man aged 18-30 years with active or convalescent COVID-19. The specimen sequenced was peripheral blood. This CDR3 reads CAAQNTRVGETQYF. The CDR3 region has the DNA TGTGCCGCCCAGAATACACGGGTGGGAGAGACCCAGTACTTC.